These 17 T cell receptor beta chains came from one sample sequenced in a study of beta chain features in type 1 diabetes. Expressed TCRB transcripts got sequenced, as all isolated RNA was reverse transcribed. Profiled with immunoSEQ multiplex PCR; TCRdb holds only in-frame clones, not every one. This table holds roughly 150,000 clones, almost 8% found once. For these TCRs, the target antigens are not known. Study-level findings and limits: Type 1 diabetes patients had moderately but significantly shorter TCRB CDR3s in all four CD4+ subsets.

Sequenced input: central memory CD4+ T cells from blood. The receptors derive from a man aged 18 to 30 with type 1 diabetes.

In nucleotides, the CDR3 is TGTGCCAGCAGCGTGACGTCCCGGGACAGGTTGTATGGCTACACCTTC. Protein sequence: CASSVTSRDRLYGYTF. V gene TRBV9 combines with J gene TRBJ1-2; 8 bases align to TRBD1. This CDR3 spans 16 amino acids. Per germline, CDR1 SGDLS and CDR2 YYNGEE. The V and J ends lost 2 bases and 5 bases, in that order; junction bases with no gene match: 11. Variable domain in full (rest from reference TRBV9 and TRBJ1-2): DSGVTQTPKHLITATGQRVTLRCSPRSGDLSVYWYQQSLDQGLQFLIQYYNGEERAKGNILERFSAQQFPDLHSELNLSSLELGDSALYFCASSVTSRDRLYGYTFGSGTRLTVV.

This clone was counted between two and nine times. This rearrangement joins TRBV25-1 to TRBJ2-1, with 8 bases identical to TRBD1. The CDR3 is 15 amino acids. Trimming removed 2 bases from V and 9 bases from J; junction bases left unmatched: 9. Per germline, CDR1 MGHDK and CDR2 SYGVNS. CDR3 residues: CASSEVRQGLTEQFF. The CDR3 coding sequence is TGTGCCAGCAGTGAAGTGCGACAGGGGTTGACTGAGCAGTTCTTC.

This clone came up a few times. This chain joins TRBV14 and TRBJ2-3; D not certain. The germline V gene has CDR1 SGHDN and CDR2 FVKESK. The CDR3 totals 13 residues. Deletions cut 2 bases from V and 6 bases from J, with 9 bases between. This CDR3 reads CASSQNTGDTQYF. CDR3 DNA: TGTGCCAGCAGCCAAAATACCGGGGATACGCAGTATTTT.

This clone has a handful of counts. Written as DNA, the CDR3 is TGTGCCAGCAGACCGGACAGGGGATATTCACCCCTCCACTTT. Protein: CASRPDRGYSPLHF. J is TRBJ1-6 and V is TRBV27; 9 bases align to TRBD1. There are 14 residues in the CDR3. The germline CDR1 and CDR2 sequences are MNHEY and SMNVEV (reference sequence). Germline trimming cut 6 bases from V and 8 bases from J; bases unmatched to any gene: 5.

The sample holds a few counts of this clone. V usage is TRBV15 and J usage is TRBJ1-2, with 8 bases that match TRBD1. Trimming took 1 base from V and 4 from J; bases not matched to a gene: 2. The germline CDR1 and CDR2 sequences are LNHNV and YYDKDF (reference sequence). CDR3 size: 14 residues. CDR3 nucleotides: TGTGCCACCAGCAGAGGGCAGGGGGCCTATGGCTACACCTTC. Residues: CATSRGQGAYGYTF.

This clone was recorded a few times. This sequence joins TRBV5-4 and TRBJ2-3; D uncertain. Between the trimmed V and J ends, which lost 4 bases and 3 bases, there was a span of 12 bases. The CDR3 is made up of 14 amino acids. Germline assignment: CDR1 SGHNT and CDR2 YYREEE (reference sequence). The CDR3 reads CASSAAALTDTQYF. CDR3 bases: TGTGCCAGCAGCGCGGCAGCCTTGACAGATACGCAGTATTTT.

On this clone: A junction boundary mismatches the germline segment, possibly from a read error. The rearrangement links TRBV5-1 to TRBJ1-2; possible D gene TRBD1, 6 bases. CDR1 is SGHRS and CDR2 is YFSETQ in the germline V gene. This CDR3 spans 13 amino acids. The DNA for the CDR3 is TGCGCCAGCAGCCCAGAAGGACAGACAAGGGGGTTCTTC. Translation: CASSPEGQTRGFF.

This clone was counted a few times. CDR3 in DNA: TGCAGCGCCGGACAGCATTTGAACACTGAAGCTTTCTTT. Translated, it gives CSAGQHLNTEAFF. V and J are TRBV29-1 and TRBJ1-1, with D tentatively TRBD1 (6 bases). The CDR3 is made up of 13 amino acids. Germline loops: CDR1 SQVTM, CDR2 ANQGSEA. V lost 7 bases, J lost 0 bases, and 12 bases lay in between.

There are a few counts of this clone. The chain is built from TRBV29-1 and TRBJ2-3, with TRBD2 matching over 8 bases. The germline V gene encodes CDR1 SQVTM and CDR2 ANQGSEA. This CDR3 has 14 amino acids. Trimming cost V 6 bases and J 0 bases; bases outside gene matches: 5. The CDR3 spells CSVATSVSTDTQYF. CDR3 nucleotides: TGCAGCGTCGCGACTAGCGTTAGCACAGATACGCAGTATTTT.

This clone came up a few times. V usage is TRBV10-3 and J usage is TRBJ2-7; tentative D call: TRBD1 (5 bases). The CDR3 runs to 12 residues. The germline V gene encodes CDR1 ENHRY and CDR2 SYGVKD. The V end was cut by 5 bases, the J end by 3 bases, with 8 bases between. CDR3 sequence: CAISFDSYEQYF. CDR3 in DNA: TGTGCCATCAGTTTTGACAGCTACGAGCAGTACTTC.

This clone came up a few times. The chain employs TRBV18 and TRBJ1-2, with TRBD1 matching over 7 bases. CDR1 and CDR2 (germline): KGHSH, LQKENI. The CDR3 has 14 residues. V gave up 3 bases and J gave up 3 bases; unmatched junction bases: 4. The CDR3 region has the DNA TGTGCCAGCTCACCCGGGACAGCTGACTATGGCTACACCTTC. Its protein product is CASSPGTADYGYTF.

This clone was seen only a few times. J is TRBJ2-2 and V is TRBV27, with 10 bases identical to TRBD2. CDR3 size: 17 residues. Trimming at V came to 6 bases and at J to 1 base, leaving 8 bases not matched to a gene. Germline CDR1 reads MNHEY; CDR2 reads SMNVEV (reference sequence). The CDR3 loop is CASRTSGREGNTGELFF. In nucleotides, the CDR3 is TGTGCCAGCAGGACAAGCGGGAGGGAGGGGAACACCGGGGAGCTGTTTTTT.

This clone was picked up many times. The chain joins TRBV13 to TRBJ2-7; TRBD2 aligns across 8 bases. Per the germline V gene, CDR1 is PRHDT and CDR2 is FYEKMQ (reference sequence). This CDR3 region has 14 residues. Trimming removed 5 bases from V and 3 bases from J; junction bases left unmatched: 6. DNA of the CDR3: TGTGCCAGCAGCGTCGGGACTAGGAACTACGAGCAGTACTTC. Amino acids: CASSVGTRNYEQYF. The full variable domain, with the rest looked up from reference TRBV13 and TRBJ2-7, is AAGVIQSPRHLIKEKRETATLKCYPIPRHDTVYWYQQGPGQDPQFLISFYEKMQSDKGSIPDRFSAQQFSDYHSELNMSSLELGDSALYFCASSVGTRNYEQYFGPGTRLTVT.

This clone was recorded a few times. V and J are TRBV30 and TRBJ2-7, with TRBD1 matching 10 bases. CDR3 size: 13 residues. Per the germline V gene, CDR1 is GTSNPN and CDR2 is SVGIG (reference sequence). J was trimmed by 10 bases and V by 3 bases; bases with no gene match: 9. The CDR3 DNA reads as TGTGCCTGGAGGACAGGGGGCGCCTGGGTTCAGTACTTC. This sequence encodes CAWRTGGAWVQYF.

The chain has TRBV7-2 and TRBJ2-3; the match to TRBD2 covers 10 bases. CDR1 is SGHTA, CDR2 FQGNSA, per germline. V trimming: 0 bases; J trimming: 5 bases; junction bases outside the gene matches: 5. The CDR3 has 16 residues. The CDR3 nucleotides read TGTGCCAGCAGCTTAGCCACAGCGGGGGGGCAAGATACGCAGTATTTT. It specifies CASSLATAGGQDTQYF.

This clone turned up a few times. This chain uses TRBV2 with TRBJ2-3; possibly TRBD2 for D (5 bases). The CDR3 covers 12 residues. Germline V gene data show CDR1 as SNHLY and CDR2 as FYNNEI. V was shortened by 7 bases and J by 4 bases, with 9 bases between the two germline ends. CDR3 sequence (DNA): TGTGCCAGCAAGCCGAGGGCAGATACGCAGTATTTT. It is translated as CASKPRADTQYF. The full variable domain, rest sourced from reference TRBV2 and TRBJ2-3, is EPEVTQTPSHQVTQMGQEVILRCVPISNHLYFYWYRQILGQKVEFLVSFYNNEISEKSEIFDDQFSVERPDGSNFTLKIRSTKLEDSAMYFCASKPRADTQYFGPGTRLTVL.

V is TRBV6-5 and J is TRBJ2-7; TRBD2 agrees at 12 bases. Germline assignment: CDR1 MNHEY and CDR2 SVGAGI. The CDR3 length is 14 residues. Trimming cost V 5 bases and J 4 bases; bases outside gene matches: 3. The CDR3 sequence is CASSRTSGMYEQYF. In DNA form, the CDR3 reads TGTGCCAGCAGTAGGACTAGCGGGATGTACGAGCAGTACTTC.